Listed below are T cell receptor beta chains from one sample, sequenced in a study of blood T cell repertoires in COVID-19. Only in-frame clones appear in the TCRdb table, and some are missing; sequencing was by immunoSEQ multiplex PCR. Of fewer than 300,000 clones detected, approximately 82% appear once; the ten largest clones hold approximately 3.1%. Sequences were obtained from peripheral blood. These receptors came from a woman younger than 30 with acute or convalescent COVID-19. The CDR3 runs from the conserved cysteine through the conserved F or W. D genes are given only for firm matches. Some rows have no size entry. The others give once, few or many, or a class for an expanded clone.

size | J | V | D | DNA | CDR3
. | TRBJ1-4 | TRBV20-1 | . | TGCAGTGCTCGTGACCTTACAGGAGCAACTAATGAAAAACTGTTTTTT | CSARDLTGATNEKLFF
few | TRBJ2-7 | TRBV6-2/TRBV6-3 | . | TGTGCCAGCAGTTACTTCAGGGGTAGTATGGGCACCTACGAGCAGTACTTC | CASSYFRGSMGTYEQYF
. | TRBJ1-5 | TRBV4-1 | . | TGCGCCAGCAGCCAAGGAGGTTTGCAGCCCCAGCATTTT | CASSQGGLQPQHF
. | TRBJ2-7 | TRBV12-5 | . | TGTGCTAGTGCTTTCGGTGGGAGCTTATCCTACGAGCAGTACTTC | CASAFGGSLSYEQYF
. | TRBJ1-4 | TRBV5-5 | . | TGTGCCAGCAGCTTGGTTGCAGTCAGAGAGCGTGAAAAACTGTTTTTT | CASSLVAVREREKLFF
. | TRBJ2-1 | TRBV24-1 | . | TGTGCCACCAGTGAACCTACGCCGGGGACCTACAATGAGCAGTTCTTC | CATSEPTPGTYNEQFF
. | TRBJ1-1 | TRBV25-1 | TRBD1 | TGTGCCAGCAGTGGTGGACAGGGGAAAGGGTTGGACACTGAAGCTTTCTTT | CASSGGQGKGLDTEAFF
once | TRBJ1-2 | TRBV27 | . | TGTGCCAGCAGACCCAGGGGAGGGGACGACTATGGCTACACCTTC | CASRPRGGDDYGYTF
. | TRBJ2-2 | TRBV5-8 | TRBD1 | TGTGCCAGCAGCAGGGGACAGGGTGGCACCGGGGAGCTGTTTTTT | CASSRGQGGTGELFF
once | TRBJ2-1 | TRBV30 | . | TGTGCCTGGAGACCGAGGGATGAGCAGTTCTTC | CAWRPRDEQFF
few | TRBJ2-7 | TRBV30 | TRBD1 | TGTGCCTGGACCCCCGGGACAGGTTCCTACGAGCAGTACTTC | CAWTPGTGSYEQYF
. | TRBJ1-1 | TRBV4-2 | . | TGTGCCAGCAGCCCCCCGGACAGAATGAACACTGAAGCTTTCTTT | CASSPPDRMNTEAFF
few | TRBJ2-3 | TRBV7-2 | TRBD2 | TGTGCCAGCAGCCCCGGGACTAGCGGGCCGGGGAATTTT | CASSPGTSGPGNF
. | TRBJ2-3 | TRBV5-1 | . | TGCGCCAGCAGCTTGGCCGGTGTTCCTACGCAGTATTTT | CASSLAGVPTQYF
. | TRBJ2-1 | TRBV19 | . | TGTGCCAGTAGTATGGGAGCGTATGAGCAGTTCTTC | CASSMGAYEQFF
. | TRBJ1-5 | TRBV7-9 | . | TGTGCCAGCAGCCCCAACAATCAGCCCCAGCATTTT | CASSPNNQPQHF
. | TRBJ2-1 | TRBV18 | TRBD2 | TGTGCCAGCTCACTACCGGGACTAGCGGGAGTACCGGACAATGAGCAGTTCTTC | CASSLPGLAGVPDNEQFF
. | TRBJ2-7 | TRBV5-1 | TRBD2 | TGCGCCAGCAGCAGCGGGGGATACGAGCAGTACTTC | CASSSGGYEQYF
. | TRBJ1-5 | TRBV28 | . | TGTGCCAGCAGCTATAGCAATCAGCCCCAGCATTTT | CASSYSNQPQHF
few | TRBJ2-7 | TRBV5-1 | . | TGCGCCAGCAGCCCAAAGGGGGTCCACGAGCAGTACTTC | CASSPKGVHEQYF
. | TRBJ2-7 | TRBV5-1 | TRBD2 | TGCGCCAGCAGTCCTACGGGACTAGCGGGAGAGCCCTACGAGCAGTACTTC | CASSPTGLAGEPYEQYF
. | TRBJ2-3 | TRBV19 | . | TGTGCCAGTGCGGGGGGACAGGGACTGGATACGCAGTATTTT | CASAGGQGLDTQYF
. | TRBJ2-1 | TRBV27 | TRBD1 | TGTGCCAGCAGTTTCCTGACAGGGAGCTCCTACAATGAGCAGTTCTTC | CASSFLTGSSYNEQFF
. | TRBJ1-1 | TRBV6-6 | . | TGTGCCAGCGGGCGGGCTGAAGCTTTCTTT | CASGRAEAFF
. | TRBJ2-7 | TRBV25-1 | . | TGTGCCAGCAGTGATGGGGTCGGGAGCTCCTACGAGCAGTACTTC | CASSDGVGSSYEQYF
once | TRBJ2-1 | TRBV28 | TRBD2 | TGTGCCAGCAGTTTAGGGCTAGCGGGAGACTACAATGAGCAGTTCTTC | CASSLGLAGDYNEQFF
. | TRBJ2-2 | TRBV7-8 | . | TGTGCCAGCACCCCGTGGGAAGTCGGGGGGAACACCGGGGAGCTGTTTTTT | CASTPWEVGGNTGELFF
few | TRBJ1-2 | TRBV7-2 | . | TGTGCCAGCAGCCATATATTGATGGGGCGCTTCCGGACTAACTATGGCTACACCTTC | CASSHILMGRFRTNYGYTF
few | TRBJ2-7 | TRBV11-2 | TRBD2 | TGTGCCAGCAGCACCGGGACTAGCGGAACCTACGAGCAGTACTTC | CASSTGTSGTYEQYF
once | TRBJ2-1 | TRBV9 | . | TGTGCCAGCAGCCCAGAAGGACACTCCTACAATGAGCAGTTCTTC | CASSPEGHSYNEQFF
. | TRBJ2-3 | TRBV18 | . | TGTGCCAGCTCACCACCCCCGGCAGGGCGGACGCAGTATTTT | CASSPPPAGRTQYF
. | TRBJ2-1 | TRBV19 | TRBD2 | TGTGCCAGTAGTATGACTAGCGCGTACAATGAGCAGTTCTTC | CASSMTSAYNEQFF
. | TRBJ2-7 | TRBV7-8 | . | TGTGCCAGCAGCCCCTCTAATCTCGAGCAGTACTTC | CASSPSNLEQYF
. | TRBJ2-2 | TRBV4-3 | TRBD1 | TGCGCCAGCAGCCAAGGCCCTCCGGGACAGGGCACCGGGGAGCTGTTTTTT | CASSQGPPGQGTGELFF
. | TRBJ2-1 | TRBV18 | . | TGTGCCAGCTCACCACTTCCGGGAGAAAGGAGTGAGCAGTTCTTC | CASSPLPGERSEQFF
. | TRBJ1-5 | TRBV28 | TRBD1 | TGTGCCAGCAGGCCCAAGGGGACAGGGTACAATCAGCCCCAGCATTTT | CASRPKGTGYNQPQHF
. | TRBJ1-1 | TRBV7-2 | . | TGTGCCAGCAGCCACAAGAGGGCTGGAGGAAGAACTGAAGCTTTCTTT | CASSHKRAGGRTEAFF
. | TRBJ2-2 | TRBV12-3/TRBV12-4 | . | TGTGCCAGCAGGGCTTTCTTGTCCGGGGAGCTGTTTTTT | CASRAFLSGELFF
. | TRBJ2-5 | TRBV7-9 | . | TGTGCCAGCAGCTTAGTTGTGGTGGGAGAAAACCAAGAGACCCAGTACTTC | CASSLVVVGENQETQYF
. | TRBJ2-4 | TRBV6-2/TRBV6-3 | TRBD2 | TGTGCCAGCAGTCCCCGGGGGGGCGGACTAGCCAAAAACATTCAGTACTTC | CASSPRGGGLAKNIQYF
. | TRBJ2-7 | TRBV28 | TRBD1 | TGTGCCAGCAGTTATGAGGGGGCTGGAAGCTCCTACGAGCAGTACTTC | CASSYEGAGSSYEQYF
. | TRBJ1-2 | TRBV6-2/TRBV6-3 | TRBD1 | TGTGCCAGCAGTTACCTTACAGGGGACTATGGCTACACCTTC | CASSYLTGDYGYTF
. | TRBJ1-4 | TRBV7-8 | TRBD1 | TGTGCCAGCAGCAGAAGACGGGACAGCTGGCGAGAAAAACTGTTTTTT | CASSRRRDSWREKLFF
. | TRBJ2-3 | TRBV6-1 | . | TGTGCCAGCAGTGAGCAGACTCCCACAGATACGCAGTATTTT | CASSEQTPTDTQYF
. | TRBJ1-5 | TRBV4-2 | . | TGTGCCAGCAGCCTTGCGGGGAATCAGCCCCAGCATTTT | CASSLAGNQPQHF